Below are 29 T cell receptor beta chains sequenced from a single sample in a study of CD8+CD57+ T cells in acquired aplastic anemia. Whoever was chosen for sequencing had shown CD8+CD57+ cell expansion by flow cytometry. Using genomic DNA as the template, TCR beta VDJ and CDR3 profiling was carried out. TCRdb itself ran the reads through MiXCR, one entry per CDR3 protein. The data show roughly 500,000 distinct CDR3 sequences, with less than 35% seen just once and 0.7% to 1% held by the top ten. What was sequenced was sorted CD4+, CD8+, or CD8+CD57+ T cells (not recorded which) from PBMCs. The receptors stem from a human donor with aplastic anemia.

The J gene is TRBJ2-7, the V gene TRBV19, with D tentatively TRBD1 or TRBD2 (5 bases each). Trimming cost V 3 bases and J 3 bases, with 9 bases left between them. The CDR3 has 13 residues. Germline values: CDR1 LNHDA, CDR2 SQIVND (reference sequence). The CDR3 DNA reads as TGTGCCAGTAGTATGGGACCCCACTACGAGCAGTACTTC. Its translation is CASSMGPHYEQYF. The whole variable domain, remainder taken from reference TRBV19 and TRBJ2-7, is DGGITQSPKYLFRKEGQNVTLSCEQNLNHDAMYWYRQDPGQGLRLIYYSQIVNDFQKGDIAEGYSVSREKKESFPLTVTSAQKNPTAFYLCASSMGPHYEQYFGPGTRLTVT.

In this sample, this clonotype turned up many times. The chain combines TRBV7-3 with TRBJ2-5; D possibly corresponds to TRBD1 (5 bases). This CDR3 spans 12 amino acids. The V end was cut by 3 bases, the J end by 5 bases, with 7 bases between. Germline lookup yields CDR1 SGHTA and CDR2 FQGTGA. The CDR3 bases are TGTGCCAGCAGCTTCAGGGTCGAGACCCAGTACTTC. This codes for CASSFRVETQYF. Using reference TRBV7-3 and TRBJ2-5 for the parts outside the CDR3, the full variable domain is GAGVSQTPSNKVTEKGKYVELRCDPISGHTALYWYRQSLGQGPEFLIYFQGTGAADDSGLPNDRFFAVRPEGSVSTLKIQRTERGDSAVYLCASSFRVETQYFGPGTRLLVL.

The chain has TRBV20-1 and TRBJ2-1, with 8 bases identical to TRBD2. CDR1 is DFQATT and CDR2 is SNEGSKA in the germline V gene (reference sequence). CDR3 length: 17 residues. The V and J ends lost 3 bases and 5 bases, in that order; junction bases with no gene match: 15. This CDR3 is CSARPRGFAGGHNEQFF. CDR3 in DNA: TGCAGTGCTAGGCCCAGGGGTTTTGCGGGGGGCCACAATGAGCAGTTCTTC.

The J gene is TRBJ2-7, the V gene TRBV6-5; the D is unclear. This CDR3 has 12 amino acids. The V end was cut by 0 bases, the J end by 3 bases, with 3 bases between. Germline-derived CDR1 and CDR2 are MNHEY and SVGAGI. The CDR3 here is CASSYSNYEQYF. The CDR3, as DNA: TGTGCCAGCAGTTACTCGAACTACGAGCAGTACTTC.

The chain links TRBV20-1 to TRBJ2-5, with D possibly TRBD2 on 5 matching bases. Trimming cost V 3 bases and J 5 bases, with 13 bases left between them. Germline V gene lookup returns CDR1 DFQATT and CDR2 SNEGSKA (reference sequence). The CDR3 covers 13 residues. The chain's CDR3 is CSASTPSSETQYF. The CDR3 DNA reads TGCAGTGCTAGTACGCCTAGCAGCGAGACCCAGTACTTC.

On this clonotype itself: One end of the junction does not line up with germline, which may come from a read error. J is TRBJ1-6 and V is TRBV19; 7 nucleotides match TRBD1. Per germline, CDR1 LNHDA and CDR2 SQIVND (reference sequence). The CDR3 covers 17 residues. The CDR3 bases are TGTGCCAGTAGTTCAATTGTTACAGGGGCTAATAATTCACCCCTCCGCTTT. Protein product: CASSSIVTGANNSPLRF. The entire variable domain, with the rest obtained from reference TRBV19 and TRBJ1-6, is as follows: DGGITQSPKYLFRKEGQNVTLSCEQNLNHDAMYWYRQDPGQGLRLIYYSQIVNDFQKGDIAEGYSVSREKKESFPLTVTSAQKNPTAFYLCASSSIVTGANNSPLRFGNGTRLTVT.

The genes are TRBV6-1 and TRBJ2-7; no clear D. The CDR3 runs 11 residues. The V end lost 7 bases, the J end lost 4 bases, and 8 bases lay between the germline ends. Per germline, CDR1 MNHNS and CDR2 SASEGT. CDR3 residues: CASTRVYEQYF. DNA for the CDR3: TGTGCCAGCACAAGGGTTTACGAGCAGTACTTC.

With respect to this clonotype: A read error may account for a junction end that differs from germline. The chain uses TRBV20-1 and TRBJ1-5; 7 bases fit TRBD1. The CDR3 length is 15 residues. Germline-derived CDR1 and CDR2 are DFQATT and SNEGSKA (reference sequence). DNA for the CDR3: TGCAGCGCTAGTTTAAAGGGGGCGCGCAATCAGCCCCAGCATTTT. Protein sequence: CSASLKGARNQPQHF.

Ten or more counts support this clonotype. The V gene is TRBV2, the J gene TRBJ1-1; no firm D call. The CDR3 is made up of 13 amino acids. V was trimmed by 9 bases and J by 3 bases, leaving 14 bases between them. Germline-derived CDR1 and CDR2 are SNHLY and FYNNEI. The CDR3 coding sequence is TGTGCCAGGACGGACGACGTAGACACTGAAGCTTTCTTT. Its protein is CARTDDVDTEAFF.

This clonotype was detected only a few times. The chain combines TRBV9 with TRBJ2-7, with D possibly being TRBD2 (5 bases). The J call could be wrong; TRBJ2-1 is a better fit for the DNA end. The CDR3 has 14 amino acids. CDR1 is SGDLS, CDR2 YYNGEE, per germline. The CDR3 DNA sequence: TGTGCCAGCAGCGACCGGGTCAATGAGGGTGAGCAGTTCTTC. It encodes CASSDRVNEGEQFF.

The chain is built from TRBV2 and TRBJ1-1; 7 bases agree with TRBD1. V trimming: 5 bases; J trimming: 6 bases; junction bases outside the gene matches: 9. This CDR3 contains 14 residues. CDR1 is SNHLY and CDR2 is FYNNEI in the germline V gene. CDR3 in amino acids: CASSYPRQGPEAFF. The DNA of the CDR3 is TGTGCCAGCAGTTACCCGAGACAGGGTCCTGAAGCTTTCTTT.

The sample holds many counts of this clonotype. The chain links TRBV20-1 to TRBJ2-5; 7 nucleotides agree with TRBD1. V lost 4 bases to trimming and J lost 2 bases; unmatched junction nucleotides: 4. Germline CDR1 DFQATT, CDR2 SNEGSKA (reference sequence). The CDR3 spans 13 residues. The CDR3 sequence: CSAIGQEQETQYF. CDR3 nucleotide sequence: TGCAGTGCTATTGGACAGGAACAAGAGACCCAGTACTTC.

In its sample, this clonotype was seen many times. The chain recombines TRBV20-1 with TRBJ2-7, with 7 nucleotides matching TRBD2. Germline-derived CDR1 and CDR2 are DFQATT and SNEGSKA (reference sequence). The V and J ends lost 6 bases and 3 bases, in that order; junction bases with no gene match: 2. CDR3 length: 11 amino acids. CDR3 DNA: TGCAGTGCAAGCGGGGACTACGAGCAGTACTTC. Protein: CSASGDYEQYF.

V usage is TRBV11-3 and J usage is TRBJ1-1; D is unresolved. The germline CDR1 and CDR2 sequences are SGHNT and YENEEA. The CDR3 is 13 amino acids. V lost 4 bases, J lost 9 bases, and 15 bases lay in between. This chain's CDR3 is CASSSRGAAKAFF. Written as DNA, the CDR3 is TGTGCCAGCAGCTCCCGAGGAGCAGCGAAAGCTTTCTTT.

The genes are TRBV2 and TRBJ2-5; D is ambiguous. This CDR3 region has 10 residues. Per germline, CDR1 SNHLY and CDR2 FYNNEI. With 9 bases removed from V and 3 bases from J, the gap between germline ends came to 5 bases. CDR3 in amino acids: CARKKETQYF. In DNA, the CDR3 is TGTGCCAGAAAAAAAGAGACCCAGTACTTC.

Worth noting for this clonotype: The junction differs from germline at one of its ends, possibly a read error. The rearrangement links TRBV7-6 to TRBJ2-6, with 10 bases matching TRBD2. The CDR3 runs 19 residues. The germline V gene encodes CDR1 SGHVS and CDR2 FNYEAQ. The DNA for the CDR3 is TGTGCCAGCAGCTTACTACTAGCGGGATCGTCCTCTGGGGCCAACGTCCTGGCTTTC. This codes for CASSLLLAGSSSGANVLAF.

Comment on this clonotype: The CDR3 carries no conserved terminal phenylalanine or tryptophan, so it likely arises from a read error. The DNA is omitted, as the CDR3 cannot be located on it reliably, and the CDR3 follows TCRdb's listing. The chain is built from TRBV2 and TRBJ1-2; whether TRBD1, the table's D call, matches the DNA was not checked. The CDR3 spans 15 amino acids, including both terminal residues. Germline loops: CDR1 SNHLY, CDR2 FYNNEI. CDR3 residues: CASSPGPGANYGYTV.

This clonotype was recorded many times. The chain uses TRBV2 and TRBJ2-1; 8 bases fit TRBD1. There are 14 residues in the CDR3. Germline loops: CDR1 SNHLY, CDR2 FYNNEI. Losses at the gene ends were 3 bases for V and 8 bases for J; bases not matched to a gene: 6. CDR3 in DNA: TGTGCCAGCAGTGATCACGGACAGGGCTATGAGCAGTTCTTC. Protein sequence: CASSDHGQGYEQFF.

In regard to this clonotype: A much bigger clone sits one base away, suggesting this may be a read error. J is TRBJ2-5 and V is TRBV13; 8 nucleotides agree with TRBD1. CDR1 PRHDT and CDR2 FYEKMQ come from the germline V gene (reference sequence). V trimming: 10 bases; J trimming: 1 base; junction bases outside the gene matches: 8. This CDR3 has 14 amino acids. CDR3: CAIRKTGGQETQYF. The CDR3 DNA follows: TGTGCCATCAGAAAAACAGGGGGCCAAGAGACCCAGTACTTC.

The J gene is TRBJ2-7, the V gene TRBV20-1, with TRBD2 matching over 9 bases. The ends lost 5 bases at V and 2 bases at J; junction bases unmatched: 4. This CDR3 is built from 13 residues. Germline V gene data show CDR1 as DFQATT and CDR2 as SNEGSKA (reference sequence). CDR3 protein: CSASRLAAYEQYF. The CDR3 coding sequence is TGCAGTGCTTCTAGACTAGCGGCCTACGAGCAGTACTTC.

About this clonotype itself: A junction boundary mismatches the germline segment, possibly from a read error. V and J are TRBV6-5 and TRBJ2-7, with D possibly TRBD1 on 5 matching bases. The CDR3 extends over 13 amino acids. CDR1 is MNHEY and CDR2 is SVGAGI in the germline V gene. In nucleotides, the CDR3 is TGTGCCAGCAGTTATTCCGACAGATACGAGCAGTGCTTC. Its translation: CASSYSDRYEQCF.

V gene TRBV2 combines with J gene TRBJ2-3; 13 bases map to TRBD2. V shed 4 bases, J shed 6 bases, and the junction held 19 bases outside the gene matches. Germline V gives CDR1 SNHLY, CDR2 FYNNEI. The CDR3 sequence is 20 residues long. DNA for the CDR3: TGTGCCAGCAGTGGCCCACTAGCGGGAGGGCCTCGAAATATGTACGATACGCAGTATTTT. Its protein is CASSGPLAGGPRNMYDTQYF.

This chain links TRBV2 with TRBJ2-2; unclear D gene. V lost 3 bases and J 7 bases, leaving 6 bases between the germline ends. There are 12 residues in the CDR3. Germline V gene lookup returns CDR1 SNHLY and CDR2 FYNNEI. CDR3 region: CASSDNYGELFF. CDR3 DNA sequence: TGTGCCAGCAGTGACAATTACGGGGAGCTGTTTTTT.

In its sample, this clonotype was seen a few times. The chain has TRBV12-3 or TRBV12-4 and TRBJ2-2; D is undetermined. CDR3 length equals 17 residues. V was clipped by 5 bases and J by 3 bases, with 19 bases between them. In DNA, the CDR3 is TGTGCCAGCAGTCAAGTCGGGCTAGTCCAGGACACCGGGGAGCTGTTTTTT. It specifies CASSQVGLVQDTGELFF.

The chain has TRBV20-1 and TRBJ2-5; tentative D call: TRBD2 (5 bases). CDR3 size: 18 residues. V was pared by 0 bases and J by 2 bases, with 22 bases between. Germline V gene data show CDR1 as DFQATT and CDR2 as SNEGSKA (reference sequence). The CDR3 region is CSARDPRTGSAKQETQYF. The CDR3 region has the DNA TGCAGTGCTAGAGATCCTAGGACGGGAAGCGCAAAGCAAGAGACCCAGTACTTC.

DNA of the CDR3: TGTGCCAGCAGCCCCCTAGACAGGGGCTATAATTCACCCCTCCACTTT. It encodes CASSPLDRGYNSPLHF. J is TRBJ1-6 and V is TRBV11-2; 8 bases map to TRBD1. This CDR3 has 16 residues. V dropped 5 bases and J dropped 3; count of bases not matched to a gene: 6. CDR1 and CDR2 (germline): SGHAT, FQNNGV. The whole variable domain, filled in from reference TRBV11-2 and TRBJ1-6, reads EAGVAQSPRYKIIEKRQSVAFWCNPISGHATLYWYQQILGQGPKLLIQFQNNGVVDDSQLPKDRFSAERLKGVDSTLKIQPAKLEDSAVYLCASSPLDRGYNSPLHFGNGTRLTVT.

This clonotype was picked up a small number of times. The V gene is TRBV20-1, the J gene TRBJ1-2; 9 nucleotides align to TRBD1. The germline V gene encodes CDR1 DFQATT and CDR2 SNEGSKA (reference sequence). The V and J ends lost 1 base and 6 bases, in that order; junction bases with no gene match: 15. The CDR3 loop spans 17 amino acids. The CDR3 DNA reads as TGCAGTGCTAGAGCCTCTGGGACAGGGATCCTTCGGGATGGCTACACCTTC. Translation gives CSARASGTGILRDGYTF.

V and J are TRBV19 and TRBJ1-4; no definite D call. This CDR3 is 15 amino acids long. The germline gives CDR1 LNHDA, CDR2 SQIVND (reference sequence). V gave up 5 bases and J gave up 1 base, with 11 bases separating them. CDR3: CASSPHRGTNEKLFF. The CDR3 DNA sequence: TGTGCCAGTAGTCCCCACCGGGGAACTAATGAAAAACTGTTTTTT. Full variable domain (remainder filled in from reference TRBV19 and TRBJ1-4): DGGITQSPKYLFRKEGQNVTLSCEQNLNHDAMYWYRQDPGQGLRLIYYSQIVNDFQKGDIAEGYSVSREKKESFPLTVTSAQKNPTAFYLCASSPHRGTNEKLFFGSGTQLSVL.

This clonotype was observed at least ten times. The V and J genes are TRBV20-1 and TRBJ1-3; D not resolved. From germline, CDR1 is DFQATT and CDR2 SNEGSKA (reference sequence). The CDR3 is 13 residues long. Trimming took off 1 base at V and 2 bases at J, with 6 bases between the two ends. The CDR3 region is CSARVQAGNTIYF. CDR3 nucleotides: TGCAGTGCTAGAGTGCAGGCTGGAAACACCATATATTTT.